The 13 T cell receptor beta chains below were found in one sample sequenced in a study of T cell repertoires in cytomegalovirus infection. Antigens for these TCRs are unknown. Using its own MiXCR run on the reads, TCRdb lists one record per CDR3 protein. The sample lists fewer than 350,000 distinct CDR3 sequences; roughly 29% were seen once. Sequencing was performed on cultured PBMCs, taken from culture after CMV antigen stimulation. Every receptor here comes from a human donor in good health (CMV status not recorded). Some clones in this sample may be carry-over from other donors' samples.

This clonotype came up a few times. The chain links TRBV6-1 to TRBJ2-7; 8 nucleotides agree with TRBD1. This CDR3 has 12 residues. The trim removed 6 bases at V and 6 bases at J, leaving 4 bases unmatched. Per germline, CDR1 MNHNS and CDR2 SASEGT. The CDR3 region is CASSADRGEQYF. The CDR3 nucleotides read TGTGCCAGCAGCGCAGACAGGGGCGAGCAGTACTTC.

This clonotype was seen a single time. The chain carries TRBV27 and TRBJ1-2, with 9 bases lining up with TRBD1. This CDR3 is built from 17 residues. V shed 5 bases and J 6 bases; nucleotides not matched to a gene: 16. CDR1 and CDR2 (germline): MNHEY, SMNVEV (reference sequence). This chain's CDR3 is CASSPGQGMSAENGYTF. The CDR3 bases are TGTGCCAGCAGTCCGGGACAGGGAATGTCGGCGGAGAATGGCTACACCTTC.

The chain has TRBV20-1 and TRBJ2-3; 14 bases are a match to TRBD2. The CDR3 length is 16 residues. From germline, CDR1 is DFQATT and CDR2 SNEGSKA (reference sequence). The trim removed 6 bases at V and 4 bases at J, leaving 9 bases unmatched. CDR3 coding DNA: TGCAGTGCAACTACGGGACTAGCGGGAGTTGCAGATACGCAGTATTTT. Translation: CSATTGLAGVADTQYF.

This clonotype appeared a few times. The chain carries TRBV6-1 and TRBJ1-1; the D gene is possibly TRBD1 (5 bases). Germline CDR1 MNHNS, CDR2 SASEGT. Trimming cost V 8 bases and J 0 bases, with 13 bases left between them. The CDR3 contains 14 residues. The CDR3 spells CASGGNLLNTEAFF. The CDR3 DNA sequence: TGTGCCAGCGGGGGAAATCTCCTGAACACTGAAGCTTTCTTT.

This chain links TRBV29-1 with TRBJ1-2, with D possibly matching TRBD1 (5 bases). Germline values: CDR1 SQVTM, CDR2 ANQGSEA. The CDR3 runs to 12 residues. V was shortened by 7 bases and J by 4 bases, with 13 bases between the two germline ends. CDR3 loop: CSASGGAYGYTF. In DNA, the CDR3 is TGCAGCGCCTCGGGAGGGGCCTATGGCTACACCTTC.

This clonotype came up many times. The chain links TRBV28 to TRBJ1-2, with no clear D. Trimming left V 7 bases short and J 8 bases short, with 14 bases between. Germline V gene lookup returns CDR1 MDHEN and CDR2 SYDVKM. CDR3 length equals 12 residues. The CDR3 nucleotides read TGTGCCAGCACCCCATTGGGGAGAGGCTACACCTTC. Protein: CASTPLGRGYTF.

V is TRBV10-3 and J is TRBJ1-5, with TRBD1 matching 8 bases. The CDR3 extends over 14 amino acids. Germline CDR1 reads ENHRY; CDR2 reads SYGVKD. Unmatched junction bases numbered 4, after V lost 4 bases and J lost 5 bases. The CDR3 nucleotides are TGTGCCATCAGTGCAGGACAGGGCTATCAGCCCCAGCATTTT. Amino acid sequence: CAISAGQGYQPQHF.

J is TRBJ1-5 and V is TRBV6-1; possible D gene TRBD1, 5 bases. Germline V gene lookup returns CDR1 MNHNS and CDR2 SASEGT. Deletions cut 3 bases from V and 2 bases from J, with 11 bases between. The CDR3 is made up of 15 amino acids. The CDR3 DNA is TGTGCCAGCAGTGATGGGGGGGTGGGCAATCAGCCCCAGCATTTT. Translated, it gives CASSDGGVGNQPQHF.

This chain connects TRBV24-1 to TRBJ2-1; perhaps D is TRBD1 or TRBD2 (5 bases each). The CDR3 covers 16 residues. Germline V gene sequence: CDR1 KGHDR, CDR2 SFDVKD. With 6 bases removed from V and 3 bases from J, the gap between germline ends came to 17 bases. This chain's CDR3 is CATSSTYGTIYNEQFF. The CDR3 nucleotides are TGTGCCACCAGTTCGACTTACGGGACCATCTACAATGAGCAGTTCTTC.

A few counts support this clonotype. The chain uses TRBV30 and TRBJ2-1; 8 nucleotides line up with TRBD2. Germline lookup yields CDR1 GTSNPN and CDR2 SVGIG (reference sequence). CDR3 size: 16 residues. Trimming cost V 2 bases and J 2 bases; bases outside gene matches: 8. The CDR3 is CAWSTTGTRPYNEQFF. CDR3 bases: TGTGCCTGGAGTACAACCGGGACTAGACCCTACAATGAGCAGTTCTTC.

This chain joins TRBV20-1 and TRBJ2-7; D might be TRBD1 (5 bases). The germline V gene has CDR1 DFQATT and CDR2 SNEGSKA (reference sequence). The CDR3 runs to 16 residues. The V end was cut by 0 bases, the J end by 3 bases, with 18 bases between. DNA of the CDR3: TGCAGTGCTAGAGATAATTCGCAGGGTCCCCTCTACGAGCAGTACTTC. Protein sequence: CSARDNSQGPLYEQYF.

This clonotype appeared a few times. The V and J genes are TRBV18 and TRBJ1-3; 7 bases align to TRBD1. The V and J ends lost 3 bases and 0 bases, in that order; junction bases with no gene match: 5. This CDR3 contains 16 residues. Germline V CDR1 and CDR2: KGHSH, LQKENI. CDR3 bases: TGTGCCAGCTCACCCCCAGGGGGACCCTCTGGAAACACCATATATTTT. Translating it yields CASSPPGGPSGNTIYF.

This clonotype was observed a handful of times. The chain is built from TRBV29-1 and TRBJ2-7, with 7 bases lining up with TRBD1. Germline assignment: CDR1 SQVTM and CDR2 ANQGSEA. Unmatched junction bases numbered 3, after V lost 4 bases and J lost 0 bases. CDR3 size: 13 residues. The CDR3 loop is CSVVTGVSYEQYF. The CDR3, as DNA: TGCAGCGTTGTCACAGGGGTCTCCTACGAGCAGTACTTC.